The entry below describes one TCR beta chain. Deletions cut 2 bases from V and 7 bases from J, with 14 bases between. The CDR3 length is 14 residues. CDR1 and CDR2 (germline): SNHLY, FYNNEI. The sample originates from a study of blood T cell repertoires in COVID-19. The assay was immunoSEQ multiplex PCR, and TCRdb's table has in-frame clones only and misses some. The repertoire includes about 87,000 clones, around 86% of them detected once, and less than 2.5% sits in the top ten. The receptor comes from a woman in her 70s with acute or convalescent COVID-19. Material for sequencing was peripheral blood. This chain uses TRBV2 with TRBJ1-1; D is ambiguous. DNA of the CDR3: TGTGCCAGCAGTGAAAGGCGGGCAGGATTTGAAGCTTTCTTT. This sequence encodes CASSERRAGFEAFF.